This passage covers 13 T cell receptor beta chains from one sample sequenced in a study of a mutant IDH1 vaccine in newly diagnosed glioma. For these receptors, no antigen is known. Sequencing used immunoSEQ multiplex PCR; TCRdb keeps in-frame clones, though not all of them. The sample includes roughly 86,000 clones, about 81% of them seen just once. Time point in this sample: week 47, end of study. Every single dose of the vaccine, 300 ug of mutant IDH1 20-mer peptide, came with topical imiquimod. The sequencing here drew on PBMCs, taken from a glioma patient whose treatment included an IDH1 peptide vaccine. All receptors come from a man aged 40-49 years with glioma.

For the CDR3, the DNA is TGTGCCAGCAGCCCCCTAGGGGGGTGGCTCGGGTCTGGAAACACCATATATTTT. Its protein is CASSPLGGWLGSGNTIYF. The chain couples TRBV11-2 to TRBJ1-3, with a weak D call TRBD1 (6 bases). CDR3 size: 18 residues. The ends were cut back, 5 bases at V and 1 base at J, with 21 bases in the middle. CDR1 is SGHAT, CDR2 FQNNGV, per germline.

The chain recombines TRBV6-5 with TRBJ1-1; TRBD1 aligns across 12 bases. Trimming removed 3 bases from V and 4 bases from J; junction bases left unmatched: 3. Germline values: CDR1 MNHEY, CDR2 SVGAGI. The CDR3 sequence is 15 residues long. Here the CDR3 DNA reads TGTGCCAGCAGTTATTTGGGACAGGGGGCCACTGAAGCTTTCTTT. Translated, it gives CASSYLGQGATEAFF.

The CDR3 coding sequence is TGTGCCAGGATGACGGCTAGCGCCTACAATGAGCAGTTCTTC. It encodes CARMTASAYNEQFF. This chain links TRBV19 with TRBJ2-1, with D possibly matching TRBD2 (6 bases). Trimming pared 9 bases from V and 2 bases from J, leaving 14 bases between. This CDR3 spans 14 amino acids. Germline CDR1 and CDR2: LNHDA and SQIVND (reference sequence).

V and J are TRBV7-2 and TRBJ2-5; D tentatively reads TRBD1 or TRBD2 (7 bases each). The V end lost 5 bases, the J end lost 7 bases, and 14 bases lay between the germline ends. Germline V gives CDR1 SGHTA, CDR2 FQGNSA. This CDR3 comprises 13 residues. CDR3 residues: CASSVQGGWTQYF. CDR3 coding DNA: TGTGCCAGCAGCGTTCAGGGGGGGTGGACCCAGTACTTC.

The chain joins TRBV5-1 to TRBJ2-7, with 12 positions matching TRBD2. This CDR3 is built from 17 residues. V lost 6 bases to trimming and J lost 5 bases; unmatched junction nucleotides: 15. Germline V CDR1 and CDR2: SGHRS, YFSETQ. CDR3 DNA: TGCGCCAGCACTGTGCGACTAGCGGGAGACTCCATACACGAGCAGTACTTC. It encodes CASTVRLAGDSIHEQYF.

CDR3 residues: CASSRLAGDIWDNEQFF. The CDR3, as DNA: TGCGCCAGCAGCAGACTAGCGGGAGACATTTGGGACAATGAGCAGTTCTTC. The chain is built from TRBV5-1 and TRBJ2-1; 12 bases match TRBD2. Germline V gene data show CDR1 as SGHRS and CDR2 as YFSETQ. Trimming took 4 bases from V and 5 from J; bases not matched to a gene: 10. CDR3 length equals 17 residues.

The chain recombines TRBV7-2 with TRBJ2-7; perhaps TRBD1 as D (6 bases). Germline V gene sequence: CDR1 SGHTA, CDR2 FQGNSA. Trimming shortened V by 5 bases and J by 6 bases, and 17 bases separated the two germline ends. This CDR3 has 14 amino acids. CDR3 loop: CASSLGAPGSEQYF. CDR3 coding DNA: TGTGCCAGCAGCCTGGGGGCTCCGGGGTCCGAGCAGTACTTC.

This clone showed up just a few times. V usage is TRBV5-4 and J usage is TRBJ1-4; 10 nucleotides line up with TRBD1. Germline CDR1 reads SGHNT; CDR2 reads YYREEE (reference sequence). The CDR3 is 15 amino acids. J lost 2 bases, V lost 3 bases, and 1 base had no gene match. The CDR3 coding sequence is TGTGCCAGCAGCTGGGGACAGGGGACTAATGAAAAACTGTTTTTT. It yields the protein CASSWGQGTNEKLFF.

This chain uses TRBV11-2 with TRBJ1-2, with D tentatively TRBD1 (5 bases). Trimming cost V 1 base and J 0 bases, with 15 bases left between them. CDR3 length: 17 residues. Per the germline V gene, CDR1 is SGHAT and CDR2 is FQNNGV. The CDR3, as DNA: TGTGCCAGCAGCTTAGGGTTCGGCAGGGACGCTAACTATGGCTACACCTTC. It is translated as CASSLGFGRDANYGYTF. Full variable domain (outside the CDR3, taken from reference TRBV11-2 and TRBJ1-2): EAGVAQSPRYKIIEKRQSVAFWCNPISGHATLYWYQQILGQGPKLLIQFQNNGVVDDSQLPKDRFSAERLKGVDSTLKIQPAKLEDSAVYLCASSLGFGRDANYGYTFGSGTRLTVV.

This chain connects TRBV7-8 to TRBJ1-1; D call uncertain. This CDR3 has 15 amino acids. V was trimmed by 2 bases and J by 0 bases, leaving 10 bases between them. CDR1 is SGHVS, CDR2 FQNEAQ, per germline. CDR3 bases: TGTGCCAGCAGCTTACGGGTTTTCATGAACACTGAAGCTTTCTTT. This gives the protein CASSLRVFMNTEAFF.

This chain joins TRBV9 and TRBJ1-1, with 9 bases aligning to TRBD1. V trimming: 1 base; J trimming: 4 bases; junction bases outside the gene matches: 5. The CDR3 consists of 15 residues. Germline V gives CDR1 SGDLS, CDR2 YYNGEE. CDR3 loop: CASSVLQQGATEAFF. The CDR3 coding sequence is TGTGCCAGCAGCGTACTCCAACAGGGGGCCACTGAAGCTTTCTTT.

This chain links TRBV4-2 with TRBJ2-7; 9 positions agree with TRBD1. Trimming removed 1 base from V and 0 bases from J; junction bases left unmatched: 7. Germline loops: CDR1 LGHNA, CDR2 YNFKEQ. The CDR3 loop spans 17 amino acids. CDR3 amino acids: CASSQGETTGGSYEQYF. The CDR3, as DNA: TGTGCCAGCAGCCAAGGAGAGACGACAGGGGGCTCCTACGAGCAGTACTTC.

This chain connects TRBV4-2 to TRBJ2-7; the D is unclear. Germline CDR1 is LGHNA and CDR2 is YNFKEQ. V was shortened by 1 base and J by 0 bases, with 10 bases between the two germline ends. This CDR3 comprises 15 residues. CDR3 loop: CASSQVGALSYEQYF. CDR3 nucleotides: TGTGCCAGCAGCCAAGTAGGCGCCCTCTCCTACGAGCAGTACTTC.